A single T cell receptor beta chain is shown here with its context. The data are from a study of blood T cell repertoires in COVID-19. Study as a whole: The samples span acute and convalescent COVID-19 from the United States, Italy and Spain. The analysed material was cDNA or gDNA that came from T cells, B-cell-depleted T cells, or PBMCs.

V was trimmed by 8 bases and J by 5 bases, leaving 22 bases between them. Germline CDR1 reads ENHRY; CDR2 reads SYGVKD. The CDR3 runs to 15 residues. Per the study methods: Amplification from reference gene primers served as the basis for estimated nucleated cell counts. Profiling relied on immunoSEQ multiplex PCR, and the TCRdb table lists in-frame clones only, not all of them. V and J calls and clone size follow that table, whereas D and trimming were derived from the DNA. The sample contains roughly 200,000 clones, approximately 85% of which appear only once. This clonotype originated in a human donor with active or convalescent COVID-19. The donor label of this sample is uncertain. The V and J genes are TRBV10-3 and TRBJ2-7; D is possibly TRBD1 (7 bases). Sequenced sample: peripheral blood. The CDR3 protein is CAIHAGQSYGNEQYF. The CDR3 DNA sequence: TGTGCCATCCACGCGGGACAGAGTTATGGGAACGAGCAGTACTTC.